Many counts were recorded for the clone carrying this T cell receptor beta chain. Its target is not known. These data belong to a study of molecular identifiers for immune sequencing clone quantification. Overall study context: In replicates, the authors split RNA from roughly 20,000 or 100,000 naive CD8 cells five ways and sequenced four.

Study findings and constraints: Clones above 20 RNA copies held over 97% of effector molecules, under 1% in naive cells.

Trimming shortened V by 5 bases and J by 2 bases, and 11 bases separated the two germline ends. The CDR3 has 14 residues. Germline CDR1 is LNHDA and CDR2 is SQIVND (reference sequence). MiXCR was run by TCRdb on the PCR reads, yielding one entry per CDR3 protein. Of roughly 630,000 distinct CDR3 sequences listed, 25% are singletons. The source material was naive CD8+ T cells from blood, with Jurkat cell RNA spiked in. Subset denoted: FACS-sorted CD8+CD4-CCR7+CD45RA+ naive T cells. The chain couples TRBV19 to TRBJ2-3, with D uncertain. The receptor's source is a human donor in good health. Some libraries in this study had Jurkat cell RNA spiked in. The CDR3 loop is CASSPRAVTDTQYF. The CDR3 region has the DNA TGTGCCAGTAGTCCAAGGGCAGTCACAGATACGCAGTATTTT.